The next 29 T cell receptor beta chains were all read from a single sample in a study of STAT5B mutations in CD4+ large granular lymphocyte leukemia. Some clones are missing from TCRdb's copy, which holds only in-frame ones; the method was immunoSEQ multiplex PCR. Among about 32,000 clones listed, around four fifths were seen once. Input material: CD4+ T cells from blood buffy coats. The receptor source for this set is a human donor in good health.

V usage is TRBV5-4 and J usage is TRBJ2-3; 11 bases line up with TRBD2. Trimming cost V 3 bases and J 5 bases; bases outside gene matches: 5. The CDR3 runs 15 residues. Germline CDR1 and CDR2: SGHNT and YYREEE (reference sequence). CDR3 protein: CASSSTSGSGDTQYF. The CDR3 bases are TGTGCCAGCAGCTCTACTAGCGGGAGTGGAGATACGCAGTATTTT.

The chain joins TRBV6-5 to TRBJ2-3; 7 bases align to TRBD2. Trimming removed 7 bases from V and 4 bases from J; junction bases left unmatched: 8. CDR3 length equals 14 residues. Germline V lookup: CDR1 MNHEY, CDR2 SVGAGI. Here the CDR3 DNA reads TGTGCCAGCACCCCCGGGACTACCTCAGATACGCAGTATTTT. Protein product: CASTPGTTSDTQYF.

The genes are TRBV6-4 and TRBJ1-3; D is unresolved. The CDR3 sequence is 14 residues long. Trimming removed 5 bases at V and 0 bases at J, with 8 bases between. Per germline, CDR1 MRHNA and CDR2 SNTAGT. Here the CDR3 DNA reads TGTGCCAGCAGTCCGGATTACTCTGGAAACACCATATATTTT. It codes for CASSPDYSGNTIYF.

This chain joins TRBV2 and TRBJ2-3; D is ambiguous. V dropped 6 bases and J dropped 4 bases, with 14 bases sitting between them. The CDR3 extends over 14 amino acids. CDR1 and CDR2 from the germline V gene are SNHLY and FYNNEI. CDR3 amino acids: CASSRLLEADTQYF. The CDR3 DNA follows: TGTGCCAGCAGCCGACTCCTTGAGGCAGATACGCAGTATTTT.

This chain connects TRBV19 to TRBJ1-2; D possibly corresponds to TRBD1 (5 bases). Trimming cost V 5 bases and J 8 bases, with 24 bases left between them. Germline V CDR1 and CDR2: LNHDA, SQIVND (reference sequence). The CDR3 contains 16 residues. CDR3 sequence: CASSVTYGTAGEGYTF. CDR3 sequence (DNA): TGTGCCAGTAGTGTGACCTATGGGACGGCCGGTGAGGGCTACACCTTC. The full variable domain, in which reference TRBV19 and TRBJ1-2 provide the parts outside the CDR3, is DGGITQSPKYLFRKEGQNVTLSCEQNLNHDAMYWYRQDPGQGLRLIYYSQIVNDFQKGDIAEGYSVSREKKESFPLTVTSAQKNPTAFYLCASSVTYGTAGEGYTFGSGTRLTVV.

The CDR3, as DNA: TGTGCCAGCAGCGGGAGGGGCACAGATACGCAGTATTTT. Protein: CASSGRGTDTQYF. This rearrangement joins TRBV7-9 to TRBJ2-3, with 7 bases fitting TRBD2. This CDR3 has 13 residues. The germline V gene encodes CDR1 SEHNR and CDR2 FQNEAQ (reference sequence). V trimming: 5 bases; J trimming: 1 base; junction bases outside the gene matches: 0.

The chain uses TRBV2 and TRBJ2-7; D may match TRBD1 or TRBD2 (5 bases each). Per germline, CDR1 SNHLY and CDR2 FYNNEI. The CDR3 covers 15 residues. V lost 5 bases to trimming and J lost 2 bases, with 16 bases between them. The CDR3 DNA is TGTGCCAGCAGTAGAGGATGGGACGGACCCTACGAGCAGTACTTC. It translates to CASSRGWDGPYEQYF.

The chain recombines TRBV5-5 with TRBJ2-1; possibly TRBD2 for D (5 bases). V was cut by 1 base and J by 10 bases, with 18 bases left in between. This CDR3 has 15 amino acids. Germline CDR1 and CDR2: SGHKS and YYEKEE (reference sequence). The CDR3, as DNA: TGTGCCAGCAGCTTGAATCTGGCACAGTCGGGGGAGCAGTTCTTC. This encodes CASSLNLAQSGEQFF. The whole variable domain, filled in from reference TRBV5-5 and TRBJ2-1, reads DAGVTQSPTHLIKTRGQQVTLRCSPISGHKSVSWYQQVLGQGPQFIFQYYEKEERGRGNFPDRFSARQFPNYSSELNVNALLLGDSALYLCASSLNLAQSGEQFFGPGTRLTVL.

This clone was picked up one time. V gene TRBV5-1 combines with J gene TRBJ2-2; D remains ambiguous. Trimming stripped 6 bases from V and 0 bases from J, with 12 bases between. The CDR3 has 15 residues. CDR1 is SGHRS, CDR2 YFSETQ, per germline. In DNA, the CDR3 is TGCGCCAGCACCTCCCGACTCGCGAACACCGGGGAGCTGTTTTTT. Its protein product is CASTSRLANTGELFF.

This rearrangement joins TRBV28 to TRBJ1-5, with D tentatively TRBD1 (5 bases). CDR3 length: 15 amino acids. The V gene's germline CDR1 is MDHEN and CDR2 SYDVKM. The V and J ends lost 5 bases and 6 bases respectively, with 17 bases between them. The CDR3 reads CASSPGRSVSQPQHF. The CDR3 coding sequence is TGTGCCAGCAGTCCGGGGCGCTCGGTAAGTCAGCCCCAGCATTTT.

This chain uses TRBV7-2 with TRBJ2-7; TRBD2 is a possible D gene (5 bases). The CDR3 is 17 amino acids. Trimming left V 4 bases short and J 2 bases short, with 21 bases between. Germline V lookup: CDR1 SGHTA, CDR2 FQGNSA. CDR3 protein: CASSYTGPTRVPYEQYF. The CDR3 nucleotides read TGTGCCAGCAGCTATACCGGGCCTACTAGGGTCCCCTACGAGCAGTACTTC.

CDR3 nucleotides: TGTGCCAGCAGCGTCCGACAGGGAGCCTACAATGAGCAGTTCTTC. It yields the protein CASSVRQGAYNEQFF. The chain employs TRBV7-9 and TRBJ2-1; 7 bases match TRBD1. Per germline, CDR1 SEHNR and CDR2 FQNEAQ (reference sequence). CDR3 length: 15 residues. Germline trimming cut 5 bases from V and 2 bases from J; bases unmatched to any gene: 6.

This clone was found a few times. This chain links TRBV7-8 with TRBJ2-7; D not resolved. There are 12 residues in the CDR3. The germline CDR1 and CDR2 sequences are SGHVS and FQNEAQ. The V and J ends lost 3 bases and 5 bases respectively, with 8 bases between them. As DNA, the CDR3 is TGTGCCAGCAGCTTCAACATAGACGAGCAGTACTTC. Protein product: CASSFNIDEQYF.

The V call is TRBV5-5, the J call TRBJ1-5; the D gene is possibly TRBD1 (5 bases). CDR3 length: 18 residues. Germline V gives CDR1 SGHKS, CDR2 YYEKEE (reference sequence). V lost 1 base and J lost 0, with 17 bases in between. This CDR3 reads CASSLTGGEGYSNQPQHF. As DNA, the CDR3 is TGTGCCAGCAGCTTGACTGGGGGGGAGGGGTATAGCAATCAGCCCCAGCATTTT.

This rearrangement joins TRBV4-1 to TRBJ2-5; TRBD2 matches at 7 bases. The CDR3 has 14 residues. Germline V CDR1 and CDR2: MGHRA, YSYEKL. V lost 4 bases and J lost 3; bases outside the gene matches: 5. The CDR3 DNA is TGCGCCAGCAGCCGCGGCCTAGCGGAAGAGACCCAGTACTTC. The encoded protein is CASSRGLAEETQYF.

The V call is TRBV7-2, the J call TRBJ2-7; 9 bases line up with TRBD2. Losses at the gene ends were 2 bases for V and 2 bases for J; bases not matched to a gene: 7. This CDR3 has 16 amino acids. The germline CDR1 and CDR2 sequences are SGHTA and FQGNSA. The CDR3 loop is CASSLRAGGRTYEQYF. The CDR3 DNA follows: TGTGCCAGCAGCTTAAGAGCGGGGGGAAGAACCTACGAGCAGTACTTC.

The chain has TRBV30 and TRBJ2-5; D is unclear. V lost 1 base to trimming and J lost 0 bases, with 6 bases between them. Germline values: CDR1 GTSNPN, CDR2 SVGIG (reference sequence). CDR3 length equals 13 residues. As DNA, the CDR3 is TGTGCCTGGAGTGGCGGATACCAAGAGACCCAGTACTTC. It codes for CAWSGGYQETQYF.

This clone was counted a few times. This rearrangement joins TRBV7-2 to TRBJ2-7; TRBD2 matches 7 bases. From germline, CDR1 is SGHTA and CDR2 FQGNSA. The junction had 1 base not matched to a gene; V was cut back by 6 bases and J by 5 bases. This CDR3 comprises 11 residues. The CDR3 DNA is TGTGCCAGCAGTCGGGGGGACGAGCAGTACTTC. Its translation: CASSRGDEQYF.

The V and J genes are TRBV7-2 and TRBJ2-7, with 7 bases lining up with TRBD2. Germline V gene lookup returns CDR1 SGHTA and CDR2 FQGNSA. The CDR3 has 14 residues. V lost 2 bases, J lost 5 bases, and 6 bases stayed unmatched. The CDR3 DNA sequence: TGTGCCAGCAGCTTAAGAGGGAGGGGTAACGAGCAGTACTTC. This translates into CASSLRGRGNEQYF.

The chain has TRBV10-1 and TRBJ2-3; 7 bases are a match to TRBD2. The V gene end was trimmed by 3 bases and the J gene end by 0 bases; junction bases not matched to a gene: 6. The CDR3 is 16 residues long. The germline V gene encodes CDR1 WNHNN and CDR2 SYGVQD (reference sequence). CDR3 DNA sequence: TGCGCCAGCAGTGAATCGCGGGGGTACAGCACAGATACGCAGTATTTT. It codes for CASSESRGYSTDTQYF.

This clone was seen a single time. The chain couples TRBV5-8 to TRBJ2-2; 11 nucleotides agree with TRBD2. There are 17 residues in the CDR3. J gave up 1 base and V 0 bases, and 2 bases lay outside the gene matches. CDR1 and CDR2 (germline): SGHTS, YDEGEE. CDR3 sequence (DNA): TGTGCCAGCAGCTTGGGACTAGCGGGATGGAACACCGGGGAGCTGTTTTTT. This translates into CASSLGLAGWNTGELFF.

In DNA form, the CDR3 reads TGTGCCAGCAGTTTAAAAGGACAGTGGGGCACAGATACGCAGTATTTT. It encodes CASSLKGQWGTDTQYF. The V call is TRBV27, the J call TRBJ2-3; D is perhaps TRBD1 (6 bases). CDR1 is MNHEY, CDR2 SMNVEV, per germline (reference sequence). The ends were cut back, 2 bases at V and 1 base at J, with 13 bases in the middle. This CDR3 spans 16 amino acids.

The gene calls are TRBV19 and TRBJ2-5, with TRBD2 matching over 8 bases. This CDR3 has 20 amino acids. With 0 bases clipped from V and 5 bases from J, the junction kept 20 bases outside the gene matches. The germline V gene has CDR1 LNHDA and CDR2 SQIVND (reference sequence). DNA for the CDR3: TGTGCCAGTAGTATAGATCCCTACAGAACGGGAGGGGCAGACGGTGAGACCCAGTACTTC. It translates to CASSIDPYRTGGADGETQYF.

For the CDR3, the DNA is TGTGCCAGCAGTATAGATGAGCAGTTCTTC. Its protein is CASSIDEQFF. This chain joins TRBV2 and TRBJ2-1; D gene uncertain. Trimming cost V 5 bases and J 8 bases, with 4 bases left between them. Per the germline V gene, CDR1 is SNHLY and CDR2 is FYNNEI. The CDR3 contains 10 residues.

The V gene is TRBV11-1, the J gene TRBJ2-7, with TRBD1 identical over 11 bases. Germline values: CDR1 SGHAT, CDR2 FQDESV (reference sequence). The CDR3 covers 15 residues. V was pared by 4 bases and J by 3 bases, with 5 bases of the junction left unmatched. Here the CDR3 reads CASSWGQGDIYEQYF. CDR3 coding DNA: TGTGCCAGCAGCTGGGGACAGGGGGATATCTACGAGCAGTACTTC. The whole variable domain, remainder taken from reference TRBV11-1 and TRBJ2-7, is EAEVAQSPRYKITEKSQAVAFWCDPISGHATLYWYRQILGQGPELLVQFQDESVVDDSQLPKDRFSAERLKGVDSTLKIQPAELGDSAMYLCASSWGQGDIYEQYFGPGTRLTVT.

The chain carries TRBV27 and TRBJ1-1; D gene ambiguous. Germline V gene sequence: CDR1 MNHEY, CDR2 SMNVEV (reference sequence). Trimming cost V 0 bases and J 9 bases, with 11 bases left between them. The CDR3 sequence is 13 residues long. CDR3 amino acids: CASSLSGMGKAFF. CDR3 DNA sequence: TGTGCCAGCAGTTTATCTGGGATGGGAAAAGCTTTCTTT.

The genes are TRBV7-6 and TRBJ2-5; 14 nucleotides match TRBD2. Germline loops: CDR1 SGHVS, CDR2 FNYEAQ. This CDR3 has 16 residues. The trim removed 5 bases at V and 6 bases at J, leaving 8 bases unmatched. CDR3 nucleotides: TGTGCCAGCAGCGTAGAGACTAGCGGGAGGGCCAAGACCCAGTACTTC. Its translation is CASSVETSGRAKTQYF.

A few counts support this clone. This chain connects TRBV7-9 to TRBJ2-5, with no clear D. CDR3 length: 11 amino acids. Germline V gives CDR1 SEHNR, CDR2 FQNEAQ (reference sequence). Trimming took off 5 bases at V and 3 bases at J, with 4 bases between the two ends. The CDR3 bases are TGTGCCAGCAGCGTAAAAGAGACCCAGTACTTC. This codes for CASSVKETQYF.

The chain links TRBV6-5 to TRBJ2-7; the D gene is possibly TRBD1 (6 bases). CDR3 length: 13 residues. Germline V gene sequence: CDR1 MNHEY, CDR2 SVGAGI. The ends were cut back, 2 bases at V and 2 bases at J, with 7 bases in the middle. CDR3 nucleotides: TGTGCCAGCAGTTACGGGGACACCTACGAGCAGTACTTC. Protein product: CASSYGDTYEQYF.